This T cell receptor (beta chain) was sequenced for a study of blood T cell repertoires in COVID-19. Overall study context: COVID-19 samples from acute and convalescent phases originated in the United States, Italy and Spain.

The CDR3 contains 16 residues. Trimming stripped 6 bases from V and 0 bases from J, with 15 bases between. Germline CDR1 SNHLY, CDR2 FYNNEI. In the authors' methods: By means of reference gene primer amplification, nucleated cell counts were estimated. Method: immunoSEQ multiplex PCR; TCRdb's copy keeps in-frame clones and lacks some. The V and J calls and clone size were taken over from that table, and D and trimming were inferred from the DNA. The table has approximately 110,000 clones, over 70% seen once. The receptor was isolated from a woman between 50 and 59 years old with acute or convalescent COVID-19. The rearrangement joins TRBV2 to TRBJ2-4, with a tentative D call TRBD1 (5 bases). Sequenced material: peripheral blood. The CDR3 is CASRVTGDVAKNIQYF. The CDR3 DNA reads TGTGCCAGCAGGGTTACAGGTGACGTAGCCAAAAACATTCAGTACTTC. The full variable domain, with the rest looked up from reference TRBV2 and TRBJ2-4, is EPEVTQTPSHQVTQMGQEVILRCVPISNHLYFYWYRQILGQKVEFLVSFYNNEISEKSEIFDDQFSVERPDGSNFTLKIRSTKLEDSAMYFCASRVTGDVAKNIQYFGAGTRLSVL.